A selection of T cell receptor beta chains follows, all from one sample in a study of CD8+ T cells in alopecia areata. TCRdb keeps only in-frame clones here, not all; method: immunoSEQ multiplex PCR. Of 250,000 to 300,000 clones listed, more than 45% were seen once; the top ten hold approximately 2%. Sequenced here: CD4+ T cells sorted from blood, sampled at week 24, from a patient treated with tofacitinib. The source is a human donor with alopecia areata. Both conserved end residues are part of each CDR3. The D gene is left open where the match is weak. Clone size appears in some rows only: once, few, many, or a class for an expanded clone.

J gene,clone size,D gene,V gene,CDR3 protein,CDR3 DNA
TRBJ2-3,-,-,TRBV25-1,CASMRDFRTDTQYF,TGTGCCAGCATGAGGGATTTCCGCACAGATACGCAGTATTTT
TRBJ1-1,-,TRBD1,TRBV9,CASSVRRDRGSEAFF,TGTGCCAGCAGCGTTCGTAGGGACAGGGGGTCTGAAGCTTTCTTT
TRBJ2-5,few,-,TRBV2,CASSYGGRGTQYF,TGTGCCAGCAGTTACGGGGGGCGAGGGACCCAGTACTTC
TRBJ2-7,-,-,TRBV5-1,CASSLSSGTDHEQYF,TGCGCCAGCAGCTTGAGCTCGGGGACGGACCACGAGCAGTACTTC
TRBJ2-3,-,-,TRBV6-5,CASSQRDTQYF,TGTGCCAGCAGTCAACGAGATACGCAGTATTTT
TRBJ1-2,few,-,TRBV25-1,CASRDPLVNYGYTF,TGTGCCAGCAGGGATCCCCTTGTTAACTATGGCTACACCTTC
TRBJ2-7,-,-,TRBV2,CATRPDRSYEQYF,TGTGCCACCCGACCGGACAGATCCTACGAGCAGTACTTC
TRBJ2-7,-,TRBD1,TRBV7-9,CASSSGSGTGQYF,TGTGCCAGCAGCTCGGGTTCCGGGACAGGGCAGTACTTC
TRBJ2-1,-,-,TRBV13,CASNEGGLSYNEQFF,TGTGCCAGCAATGAGGGGGGATTATCCTACAATGAGCAGTTCTTC
TRBJ1-1,once,-,TRBV4-3,CASSQEGGRVNTEAFF,TGCGCCAGCAGCCAAGAGGGAGGACGAGTGAACACTGAAGCTTTCTTT
TRBJ1-2,-,TRBD1,TRBV5-1,CASSSVMGGTGPPYGYTF,TGCGCCAGCAGCTCCGTCATGGGGGGGACAGGACCCCCCTATGGCTACACCTTC
TRBJ2-7,-,-,TRBV6-1,CASSEARGYEQYF,TGTGCCAGCAGTGAGGCTAGGGGGTACGAGCAGTACTTC
TRBJ1-3,-,-,TRBV30,CAWSPTGSSRNTIYF,TGTGCCTGGAGTCCGACAGGCTCTTCGCGAAACACCATATATTTT
TRBJ1-2,-,-,TRBV18,CASSPLQDGYTF,TGTGCCAGCTCACCACTTCAGGATGGCTACACCTTC
TRBJ2-2,few,TRBD1,TRBV30,CAWSRGGAGGELFF,TGTGCCTGGAGCAGAGGGGGCGCGGGCGGGGAGCTGTTTTTT
TRBJ2-5,-,TRBD1,TRBV4-1,CASSSADRGETQYF,TGCGCCAGCAGCTCGGCGGACAGGGGAGAGACCCAGTACTTC
TRBJ2-5,-,-,TRBV7-7,CASSKGQKETQYF,TGTGCTAGCAGCAAAGGACAGAAAGAGACCCAGTACTTC
TRBJ2-3,-,-,TRBV7-2,CASSLDPTDTQYF,TGTGCCAGCAGCTTAGACCCCACAGATACGCAGTATTTT
TRBJ2-6,-,-,TRBV18,CASSPPWAGLGANVLTF,TGTGCCAGCTCACCACCGTGGGCAGGGCTCGGGGCCAACGTCCTGACTTTC
TRBJ1-6,once,TRBD1,TRBV28,CASSFRQGAGSPLHF,TGTGCCAGCAGTTTCAGGCAGGGGGCAGGGTCACCCCTCCACTTT
TRBJ2-1,-,-,TRBV4-1,CASSQDRAAGAARFF,TGCGCCAGCAGCCAAGATAGGGCCGCGGGGGCAGCTCGGTTCTTC
TRBJ1-6,-,TRBD1,TRBV10-3,CAIRTGGNSPLHF,TGTGCCATAAGGACAGGGGGTAATTCACCCCTCCACTTT
TRBJ2-2,-,-,TRBV6-5,CASSYYGGNTGELFF,TGTGCCAGCAGTTACTATGGGGGGAACACCGGGGAGCTGTTTTTT
TRBJ2-1,-,TRBD1,TRBV9,CASSVGTGSFYEQFF,TGTGCCAGCAGCGTAGGGACAGGGAGTTTCTATGAGCAGTTCTTC
TRBJ2-7,few,-,TRBV30,CAWSVGGPYEQYF,TGTGCCTGGAGTGTAGGGGGACCCTACGAGCAGTACTTC
TRBJ2-1,few,-,TRBV25-1,CASSGLRGNEQFF,TGTGCCAGCAGTGGCTTAAGGGGGAATGAGCAGTTCTTC
TRBJ2-1,-,-,TRBV25-1,CASSEFRGSDNEQFF,TGTGCCAGCAGTGAGTTCAGGGGATCGGACAATGAGCAGTTCTTC
TRBJ1-4,-,TRBD1,TRBV5-1,CASSLGTGFSEKLFF,TGCGCCAGCAGCCTGGGGACAGGGTTTAGTGAAAAACTGTTTTTT
TRBJ1-2,few,TRBD1,TRBV7-2,CASSLAWGQGNYGYTF,TGTGCCAGCAGCTTAGCATGGGGACAGGGGAACTATGGCTACACCTTC
TRBJ2-5,-,TRBD1,TRBV2,CASSVKPPPGQGGETQYF,TGTGCCAGCAGTGTCAAGCCCCCACCGGGACAGGGGGGAGAGACCCAGTACTTC
TRBJ1-6,-,-,TRBV5-6,CASSLDTGTNSPLHF,TGTGCCAGCAGCTTGGATACAGGAACTAATTCACCCCTCCACTTT
TRBJ1-2,-,TRBD1,TRBV4-3,CASSQEGQGSYTF,TGCGCCAGCAGCCAAGAGGGACAGGGCTCCTACACCTTC
TRBJ2-2,-,-,TRBV29-1,CSVGQRQAGELFF,TGCAGCGTTGGGCAAAGACAGGCCGGGGAGCTGTTTTTT
TRBJ2-1,-,-,TRBV30,CACSGKGEQFF,TGTGCCTGCTCAGGGAAGGGTGAGCAGTTCTTC
TRBJ2-1,-,-,TRBV7-3,CASSSTAGYNEQFF,TGTGCCAGCAGCTCCACGGCTGGGTACAATGAGCAGTTCTTC
TRBJ1-5,-,-,TRBV2,CASSGVGNQPQHF,TGTGCCAGCAGTGGAGTGGGCAATCAGCCCCAGCATTTT
TRBJ2-3,once,-,TRBV7-7,CASSRAPGGTDTQYF,TGTGCTAGCAGCCGAGCCCCAGGGGGCACAGATACGCAGTATTTT
TRBJ2-7,-,-,TRBV4-1,CASSQGGLRGGYEQYF,TGCGCCAGCAGCCAAGGTGGGTTAAGAGGAGGGTACGAGCAGTACTTC
TRBJ2-3,-,-,TRBV7-8,CASSSPPPSRADTQYF,TGTGCCAGCAGCTCACCTCCCCCTTCTCGAGCAGATACGCAGTATTTT
TRBJ2-2,-,-,TRBV7-9,CASRMVDRNTGELFF,TGTGCCAGCAGAATGGTGGACAGGAACACCGGGGAGCTGTTTTTT
TRBJ1-5,few,-,TRBV2,CASRGRVGNQPQHF,TGTGCCAGCAGGGGCAGGGTTGGCAATCAGCCCCAGCATTTT
TRBJ1-2,few,-,TRBV2,CASSRDPHDYGYTF,TGTGCCAGCAGTCGGGACCCCCACGACTATGGCTACACCTTC
TRBJ2-6,-,-,TRBV4-1,CASSPPGGGANVLTF,TGCGCCAGCAGCCCCCCCGGCGGTGGGGCCAACGTCCTGACTTTC
TRBJ2-2,-,TRBD1,TRBV30,CAWMTPFGTGDTGELFF,TGTGCCTGGATGACGCCCTTCGGGACAGGGGACACCGGGGAGCTGTTTTTT
TRBJ2-2,-,-,TRBV29-1,CSVEESGNGELFF,TGCAGCGTTGAAGAATCGGGGAACGGGGAGCTGTTTTTT
TRBJ1-4,once,-,TRBV30,CAWSGGRATNEKLFF,TGTGCCTGGTCGGGGGGTCGGGCAACTAATGAAAAACTGTTTTTT
TRBJ2-5,-,-,TRBV9,CASSVGASRYQETQYF,TGTGCCAGCAGCGTAGGCGCTAGCCGGTACCAAGAGACCCAGTACTTC
TRBJ1-1,-,-,TRBV7-9,CASSFLGPNTEAFF,TGTGCCAGCAGCTTCCTCGGGCCGAACACTGAAGCTTTCTTT
TRBJ1-6,few,-,TRBV27,CASKYNRLSPLHF,TGTGCCAGCAAATACAACAGGCTTTCACCCCTCCACTTT
TRBJ2-1,-,-,TRBV30,CAWSYWDSDNEQFF,TGTGCCTGGAGCTACTGGGACTCAGACAATGAGCAGTTCTTC
TRBJ2-3,-,-,TRBV9,CASSVVGGNWATRDTQYF,TGTGCCAGCAGCGTAGTTGGGGGGAATTGGGCCACAAGGGATACGCAGTATTTT
TRBJ2-5,-,TRBD2,TRBV7-2,CASSPRLAGGQETQYF,TGTGCCAGCAGCCCCAGACTAGCGGGGGGCCAAGAGACCCAGTACTTC
TRBJ1-1,-,-,TRBV5-1,CASSLEGSNTEAFF,TGCGCCAGCAGCTTGGAGGGTTCGAACACTGAAGCTTTCTTT
TRBJ2-5,-,-,TRBV11-2,CASSSRGAQETQYF,TGTGCCAGCAGCTCGCGGGGCGCACAAGAGACCCAGTACTTC
TRBJ2-3,-,TRBD1,TRBV7-2,CASSLQGARNTQYF,TGTGCCAGCAGCTTACAGGGGGCTCGCAATACGCAGTATTTT
TRBJ2-7,-,TRBD1,TRBV30,CAYTRTGGPYEQYF,TGTGCCTACACCAGGACAGGGGGTCCCTACGAGCAGTACTTC
TRBJ2-1,once,-,TRBV30,CAWRSSYNEQFF,TGTGCCTGGAGGAGCTCCTACAATGAGCAGTTCTTC